This note documents a single T cell receptor beta chain sequence. The antigen is unknown. cDNA synthesis used the whole RNA isolate, giving expressed TCRB sequences. Profiling relied on immunoSEQ multiplex PCR, and the TCRdb table lists in-frame clones only, not all of them. The table includes about 160,000 clones, about 9.1% detected once. Each sorted fraction was over 95% pure. The data were taken from a study of beta chain features in type 1 diabetes. Trimming removed 10 bases at V and 0 bases at J, with 6 bases between. The CDR3 runs 11 residues. Germline assignment: CDR1 MNHEY and CDR2 SMNVEV (reference sequence). Notes on the study in general: Moderate but significant shortening of TCRB CDR3s was recorded in all four CD4+ subsets from Type 1 diabetes patients. An over-representation of cells with high TCR expression could result from cDNA sequencing.

The chain joins TRBV27 to TRBJ2-5; D might be TRBD2 (6 bases). The receptor was isolated from a woman between 18 and 29 years old in good health. Specimen: central memory CD4+ T cells from blood. The chain's CDR3 is CATGDQETQYF. As DNA, the CDR3 is TGTGCCACGGGGGACCAAGAGACCCAGTACTTC.